This T cell receptor (beta chain) stems from a study of CD8+CD57+ T cells in acquired aplastic anemia. Study as a whole: On average, sorted CD4+ and CD8+ cells gave about 2.9 ug of DNA. Notes on the study in general: Between patients and controls, CD8+ Simpson's diversity did not vary significantly. Comparison of patients with controls identified 25 to 30 shared CD8+ CDR3 sequences.

Using genomic DNA as the template, TCR beta VDJ and CDR3 profiling was carried out. TCRdb re-called the reads through MiXCR, storing one row per CDR3 protein. The table shows roughly 180,000 distinct CDR3 sequences, with approximately 48% occurring only once. Germline lookup yields CDR1 WSHSY and CDR2 SAAADI. This CDR3 has 15 amino acids. All patients picked for sequencing had shown, by flow cytometry, an expansion of CD8+CD57+ cells. This clonotype has just a few counts. Its antigen remains unidentified. Germline is not matched at one junction end, which may reflect a read error. This TCR derives from a human donor with aplastic anemia. The V gene is TRBV10-2, the J gene TRBJ2-7; D is possibly TRBD1 or TRBD2 (5 bases each). The sequencing input was sorted CD4+, CD8+, or CD8+CD57+ T cells (not recorded which) from PBMCs. This chain's CDR3 is CASNEGPPSLYEQYF. CDR3 DNA sequence: TGCGCCAGCAATGAGGGACCTCCTTCCCTTTACGAGCAGTACTTC.